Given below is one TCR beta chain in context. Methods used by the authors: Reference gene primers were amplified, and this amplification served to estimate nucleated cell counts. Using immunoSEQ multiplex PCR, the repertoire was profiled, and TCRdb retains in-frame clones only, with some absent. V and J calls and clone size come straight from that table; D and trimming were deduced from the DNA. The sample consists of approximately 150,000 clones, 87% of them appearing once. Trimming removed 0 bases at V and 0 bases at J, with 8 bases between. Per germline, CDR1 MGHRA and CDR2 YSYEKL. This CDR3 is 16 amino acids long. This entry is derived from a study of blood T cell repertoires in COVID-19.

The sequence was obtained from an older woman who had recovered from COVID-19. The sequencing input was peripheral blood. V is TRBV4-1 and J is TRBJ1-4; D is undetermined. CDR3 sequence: CASSQDPYTTNEKLFF. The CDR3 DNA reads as TGCGCCAGCAGCCAAGATCCGTATACAACTAATGAAAAACTGTTTTTT.